The 21 T cell receptor beta chains listed next were all sequenced from one sample in a study of OX40 agonist ivuxolimab in advanced cancers. Data came from immunoSEQ multiplex PCR; TCRdb stores just in-frame clones and leaves some out. Of roughly 70,000 clones listed, 85% are singletons. This specimen was CD4+ or CD8+ T cells sorted from blood, taken in a trial of the OX40 agonist ivuxolimab. Receptors originate from an adult with an advanced solid tumor such as melanoma, head and neck, liver or kidney cancer.

The chain recombines TRBV6-6 with TRBJ1-5; D gene uncertain. CDR3 length: 15 amino acids. The ends were cut back, 4 bases at V and 6 bases at J, with 16 bases in the middle. Germline-derived CDR1 and CDR2 are MNHNY and SVGAGI (reference sequence). The CDR3 bases are TGTGCCAGCAGTTCGCGACCGAGGGTGGGTCAGCCCCAGCATTTT. Translated: CASSSRPRVGQPQHF.

The chain recombines TRBV2 with TRBJ2-2, with 13 nucleotides matching TRBD2. CDR3 length equals 15 residues. From germline, CDR1 is SNHLY and CDR2 FYNNEI. The ends lost 5 bases at V and 6 bases at J; junction bases unmatched: 3. For the CDR3, the DNA is TGTGCCAGCAGTAGACTAGCGGGGGGCCCCGGGGAGCTGTTTTTT. This gives the protein CASSRLAGGPGELFF.

This clone was observed once. V usage is TRBV4-1 and J usage is TRBJ2-1; D ambiguous. Germline V gene sequence: CDR1 MGHRA, CDR2 YSYEKL. V was shortened by 10 bases and J by 0 bases, with 16 bases between the two germline ends. The CDR3 is made up of 15 amino acids. DNA for the CDR3: TGCGCCACCGGAGATGAGATGAGCTCCTACAATGAGCAGTTCTTC. Encoded protein: CATGDEMSSYNEQFF.

As for this clone: Relative to the germline gene, one junction end is altered; a read error may explain this. The chain links TRBV7-2 to TRBJ1-5; D is uncertain. Germline CDR1 SGHTA, CDR2 FQGNSA. The CDR3 runs to 12 residues. In DNA form, the CDR3 reads TGTGCCAGCAGCTTTTTTAATCAGTCCCAGCATTTT. This translates into CASSFFNQSQHF.

This sequence joins TRBV11-2 and TRBJ1-3, with D unclear. This CDR3 is built from 14 residues. CDR1 SGHAT and CDR2 FQNNGV come from the germline V gene. V was shortened by 1 base and J by 0 bases, with 4 bases between the two germline ends. CDR3 sequence reads: CASSLAFSGNTIYF. CDR3 nucleotides: TGTGCCAGCAGCTTAGCCTTCTCTGGAAACACCATATATTTT. Using reference TRBV11-2 and TRBJ1-3 for the parts outside the CDR3, the full variable domain is EAGVAQSPRYKIIEKRQSVAFWCNPISGHATLYWYQQILGQGPKLLIQFQNNGVVDDSQLPKDRFSAERLKGVDSTLKIQPAKLEDSAVYLCASSLAFSGNTIYFGEGSWLTVV.

Worth noting for this clone: At one end, the junction sequence differs from germline, possibly due to a read error. This rearrangement joins TRBV6-5 to TRBJ1-2; TRBD1 matches at 11 bases. CDR1 is MNHEY, CDR2 SVGAGI, per germline. The CDR3 extends over 13 amino acids. CDR3: CASSYPGQGGLYF. Here the CDR3 DNA reads TGTGCCAGCAGTTACCCGGGACAGGGGGGATTATACTTC.

The rearrangement joins TRBV18 to TRBJ2-5; perhaps TRBD1 as D (6 bases). This CDR3 is 13 amino acids long. The V gene's germline CDR1 is KGHSH and CDR2 LQKENI. Trimming took 2 bases from V and 4 from J, leaving 8 bases between them. The CDR3 region has the DNA TGTGCCAGCTCACCAGGGGGCGGAGAGACCCAGTACTTC. Translation: CASSPGGGETQYF.

This chain connects TRBV18 to TRBJ1-2; D is unresolved. The V gene lost 2 bases and the J gene lost 4 bases, with 14 bases spanning the gap. The V gene's germline CDR1 is KGHSH and CDR2 LQKENI. The CDR3 runs 15 residues. The CDR3 DNA follows: TGTGCCAGCTCACCATCGGAAGACCGGAGCTATGGCTACACCTTC. Translated: CASSPSEDRSYGYTF.

The chain joins TRBV27 to TRBJ2-5; 11 bases fit TRBD2. This CDR3 is 17 amino acids long. CDR1 MNHEY and CDR2 SMNVEV come from the germline V gene (reference sequence). Trimming took 7 bases from V and 6 from J; bases not matched to a gene: 16. The CDR3 DNA reads TGTGCCAGCACGGAGCTCGGAACTAGCGGGAGATCAAAGACCCAGTACTTC. It specifies CASTELGTSGRSKTQYF.

This clone was observed a few times. Other DNA sequences in this sample translate to the same CDR3. This sequence joins TRBV5-8 and TRBJ1-5; D is possibly TRBD1 (5 bases). The CDR3 has 15 residues. Germline V gene data show CDR1 as SGHTS and CDR2 as YDEGEE. Trimming pared 0 bases from V and 7 bases from J, leaving 14 bases between. The CDR3: CASSLGQGFRQPQHF. The CDR3 DNA reads as TGTGCCAGCAGCTTGGGGCAGGGTTTTAGGCAGCCCCAGCATTTT.

The gene calls are TRBV2 and TRBJ1-1; D unresolved. Germline CDR1 is SNHLY and CDR2 is FYNNEI. V was clipped by 2 bases and J by 6 bases, with 13 bases between them. The CDR3 contains 14 residues. The CDR3 DNA sequence: TGTGCCAGCAGTGAATCGAACTTCATCGCTGAAGCTTTCTTT. The encoded protein is CASSESNFIAEAFF.

The CDR3 spells CASSSASWQFF. The CDR3 DNA follows: TGTGCCAGCAGTTCGGCGTCATGGCAGTTCTTC. This sequence joins TRBV6-5 and TRBJ2-1, with D hard to call. V shed 4 bases and J shed 12 bases, with 10 bases lying between them. The CDR3 extends over 11 amino acids. The germline CDR1 and CDR2 sequences are MNHEY and SVGAGI.

The chain combines TRBV5-4 with TRBJ1-6; 7 bases line up with TRBD1. Unmatched junction bases numbered 2, after V lost 3 bases and J lost 8 bases. This CDR3 contains 13 residues. CDR1 is SGHNT and CDR2 is YYREEE in the germline V gene (reference sequence). CDR3 nucleotides: TGTGCCAGCAGCTCGACAGGGCATTCACCCCTCCACTTT. Protein sequence: CASSSTGHSPLHF.

This clone occurred a few times. The gene calls are TRBV19 and TRBJ1-2; D gene uncertain. The V end was cut by 4 bases, the J end by 5 bases, with 11 bases between. Germline V lookup: CDR1 LNHDA, CDR2 SQIVND (reference sequence). The CDR3 spans 13 residues. CDR3 sequence: CASSNAGSYGYTF. The CDR3 DNA follows: TGTGCCAGTAGTAACGCCGGGTCTTATGGCTACACCTTC.

This clone appeared a single time. The CDR3 DNA sequence: TGTGCCTGGAGGACGGACAGGGGCTACGAGCAGTACTTC. This sequence encodes CAWRTDRGYEQYF. The chain recombines TRBV30 with TRBJ2-7; TRBD1 agrees at 9 bases. Germline trimming cut 3 bases from V and 3 bases from J; bases unmatched to any gene: 3. CDR3 length: 13 amino acids. Looked up from germline, CDR1 is GTSNPN and CDR2 is SVGIG (reference sequence).

This clone was detected once. The chain uses TRBV7-2 and TRBJ1-5; unclear D gene. With 0 bases removed from V and 7 bases from J, the gap between germline ends came to 10 bases. The germline gives CDR1 SGHTA, CDR2 FQGNSA. The CDR3 consists of 14 residues. This CDR3 reads CASSLAGPGQPQHF. The CDR3 DNA is TGTGCCAGCAGCTTAGCAGGGCCCGGGCAGCCCCAGCATTTT.

This sequence joins TRBV6-6 and TRBJ2-1, with D tentatively TRBD1 or TRBD2 (7 bases each). The CDR3 totals 16 residues. The germline V and J ends were trimmed by 2 bases and 7 bases, with 18 bases remaining between them. CDR1 is MNHNY and CDR2 is SVGAGI in the germline V gene (reference sequence). As DNA, the CDR3 is TGTGCCAGCAGTTACGACAGGGTGGGGGGGTCGAATGAGCAGTTCTTC. Its protein is CASSYDRVGGSNEQFF.

The gene calls are TRBV7-9 and TRBJ1-1; D uncertain. The V gene's germline CDR1 is SEHNR and CDR2 FQNEAQ (reference sequence). This CDR3 is built from 14 residues. V was pared by 3 bases and J by 0 bases, with 8 bases between. In DNA, the CDR3 is TGTGCCAGCAGCTTCGGTGTCCTGAACACTGAAGCTTTCTTT. The encoded protein is CASSFGVLNTEAFF.

The rearrangement joins TRBV6-6 to TRBJ2-3; a possible D gene is TRBD1 (6 bases). Germline CDR1 MNHNY, CDR2 SVGAGI (reference sequence). The CDR3 loop spans 14 amino acids. Trimming took 3 bases from V and 11 from J, leaving 18 bases between them. DNA for the CDR3: TGTGCCAGCAGTTATTACTCCGAACAGGGTTTGCAGTATTTT. Translation gives CASSYYSEQGLQYF.

The chain uses TRBV25-1 and TRBJ2-7, with 7 nucleotides matching TRBD2. Germline CDR1 reads MGHDK; CDR2 reads SYGVNS. This CDR3 is built from 14 residues. V gave up 6 bases and J gave up 2 bases; unmatched junction bases: 7. The CDR3 is CASSRAGNPYEQYF. The CDR3 nucleotides read TGTGCCAGCAGCCGAGCGGGAAATCCCTACGAGCAGTACTTC.

The V call is TRBV6-6, the J call TRBJ1-2, with TRBD1 as a possible D gene (5 bases). Between the trimmed V and J ends, which lost 10 bases and 9 bases, there was a span of 27 bases. The CDR3 totals 15 residues. Germline lookup yields CDR1 MNHNY and CDR2 SVGAGI (reference sequence). The chain's CDR3 is CATQGPPAIQPSYTF. The DNA for the CDR3 is TGTGCCACCCAGGGACCCCCGGCCATCCAGCCTAGCTACACCTTC.